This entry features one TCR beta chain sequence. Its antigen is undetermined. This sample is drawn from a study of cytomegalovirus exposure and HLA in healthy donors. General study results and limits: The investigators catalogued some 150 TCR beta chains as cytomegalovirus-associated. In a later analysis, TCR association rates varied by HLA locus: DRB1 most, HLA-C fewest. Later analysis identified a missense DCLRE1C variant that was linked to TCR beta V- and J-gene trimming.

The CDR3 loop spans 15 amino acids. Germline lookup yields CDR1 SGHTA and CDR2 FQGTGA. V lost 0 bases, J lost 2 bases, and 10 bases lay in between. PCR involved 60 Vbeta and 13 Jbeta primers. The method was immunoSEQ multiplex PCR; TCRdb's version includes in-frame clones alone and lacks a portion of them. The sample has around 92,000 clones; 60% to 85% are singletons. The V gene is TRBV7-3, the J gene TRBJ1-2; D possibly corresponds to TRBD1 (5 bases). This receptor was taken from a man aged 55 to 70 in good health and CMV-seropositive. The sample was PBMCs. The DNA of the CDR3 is TGTGCCAGCAGCTTAACGTCGGGGGGAAACTATGGCTACACCTTC. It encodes CASSLTSGGNYGYTF.